This is a list of T cell receptor beta chains from one sample in a study of blood T cell repertoires in COVID-19. Here immunoSEQ multiplex PCR was the method, and the copy in TCRdb shows in-frame clones only, minus some. The profile covers 100,000 to 150,000 clones, with 55% to 75% appearing a single time and about 2.2% taken by the ten largest. Sequencing was performed on peripheral blood. These TCRs come from a woman in her seventies with acute or convalescent COVID-19. Each CDR3 is given with its conserved first and last residue. The D gene is left open where the match is weak. The size of a clone is reported for some rows only, either as once, few or many, or as a class for expanded clones.

D: -; size: -; J: TRBJ1-5; V: TRBV28; CDR3: CATTPGGAGQPQHF; DNA: TGTGCCACCACCCCCGGGGGGGCAGGTCAGCCCCAGCATTTT
D: TRBD2; size: few; J: TRBJ2-5; V: TRBV6-2/TRBV6-3; CDR3: CASSPGGPETQYF; DNA: TGTGCCAGCAGTCCGGGGGGGCCGGAGACCCAGTACTTC
D: TRBD1; size: -; J: TRBJ1-1; V: TRBV18; CDR3: CASSGGTGSTEAFF; DNA: TGTGCCAGCTCAGGCGGGACAGGGAGCACTGAAGCTTTCTTT
D: -; size: -; J: TRBJ2-3; V: TRBV7-9; CDR3: CASSLQADTQYF; DNA: TGTGCCAGCAGCTTACAGGCAGATACGCAGTATTTT
D: -; size: -; J: TRBJ1-5; V: TRBV6-5; CDR3: CASSSGLSQPQHF; DNA: TGTGCCAGCAGCTCAGGGTTATCTCAGCCCCAGCATTTT
D: TRBD1; size: -; J: TRBJ2-4; V: TRBV6-5; CDR3: CASRGQGKGIQYF; DNA: TGTGCCAGCAGGGGACAGGGAAAGGGCATTCAGTACTTC
D: TRBD2; size: -; J: TRBJ2-5; V: TRBV12-3/TRBV12-4; CDR3: CASSLGGGETQYF; DNA: TGTGCCAGCAGTTTGGGCGGGGGGGAGACCCAGTACTTC
D: -; size: -; J: TRBJ1-6; V: TRBV9; CDR3: CASSASGPSSYNSPLHF; DNA: TGTGCCAGCAGCGCCTCCGGTCCGAGCTCCTATAATTCACCCCTCCACTTT
D: TRBD2; size: -; J: TRBJ2-3; V: TRBV5-1; CDR3: CASSLALAGGSTSTDTQYF; DNA: TGCGCCAGCAGCTTGGCGCTAGCGGGGGGGTCTACTAGCACAGATACGCAGTATTTT
D: TRBD2; size: -; J: TRBJ2-5; V: TRBV6-2/TRBV6-3; CDR3: CASSYSTSGGGETQYF; DNA: TGTGCCAGCAGTTACTCGACTAGCGGGGGGGGTGAGACCCAGTACTTC
D: -; size: -; J: TRBJ1-3; V: TRBV4-3; CDR3: CASSQEIALRRNTIYF; DNA: TGCGCCAGCAGCCAAGAGATCGCCCTGAGGAGAAACACCATATATTTT
D: -; size: once; J: TRBJ1-5; V: TRBV7-9; CDR3: CASSLPRQYSNQPQHF; DNA: TGTGCCAGCAGCTTACCTCGACAGTATAGCAATCAGCCCCAGCATTTT
D: -; size: -; J: TRBJ2-7; V: TRBV27; CDR3: CASNKGHEQYF; DNA: TGTGCCAGCAATAAGGGGCACGAGCAGTACTTC
D: TRBD1; size: -; J: TRBJ1-1; V: TRBV28; CDR3: CASSDRQGAKSEAFF; DNA: TGTGCCAGCAGTGATCGACAGGGGGCCAAGTCCGAAGCTTTCTTT
D: -; size: once; J: TRBJ1-4; V: TRBV12-3/TRBV12-4; CDR3: CASSFTDEKLFF; DNA: TGTGCCAGCAGTTTCACAGATGAAAAACTGTTTTTT
D: -; size: -; J: TRBJ1-2; V: TRBV27; CDR3: CASSPSSSYGYTF; DNA: TGTGCCAGCAGCCCCTCATCGAGCTATGGCTACACCTTC
D: -; size: few; J: TRBJ1-2; V: TRBV6-5; CDR3: CASSRQTAYGYTF; DNA: TGTGCCAGCAGTAGACAGACCGCGTATGGCTACACCTTC
D: -; size: -; J: TRBJ2-2; V: TRBV5-6; CDR3: CASTSWGVTWGPGELFF; DNA: TGTGCCAGCACCTCCTGGGGCGTTACGTGGGGGCCCGGGGAGCTGTTTTTT
D: TRBD1; size: -; J: TRBJ1-2; V: TRBV5-6; CDR3: CASSLGQTGSYTF; DNA: TGTGCCAGCAGCTTGGGGCAGACAGGGAGCTACACCTTC
D: TRBD2; size: once; J: TRBJ2-1; V: TRBV27; CDR3: CASSSGGARYNEQFF; DNA: TGTGCCAGCAGCAGCGGGGGGGCCAGATACAATGAGCAGTTCTTC
D: -; size: -; J: TRBJ2-5; V: TRBV3-1/TRBV3-2; CDR3: CASSERKGLQETQYF; DNA: TGTGCCAGCAGTGAACGAAAGGGGTTACAAGAGACCCAGTACTTC
D: TRBD2; size: -; J: TRBJ2-7; V: TRBV5-1; CDR3: CASSPLAGGSYEQYF; DNA: TGCGCCAGCAGCCCATTAGCGGGAGGCTCCTACGAGCAGTACTTC
D: -; size: few; J: TRBJ2-3; V: TRBV19; CDR3: CASNPQGNTDTQYF; DNA: TGTGCCAGTAATCCACAGGGTAACACAGATACGCAGTATTTT
D: -; size: -; J: TRBJ2-7; V: TRBV5-6; CDR3: CASSLASSYEQYF; DNA: TGTGCCAGCAGCTTGGCGAGCTCCTACGAGCAGTACTTC
D: TRBD1; size: -; J: TRBJ1-5; V: TRBV6-2/TRBV6-3; CDR3: CASSHSPYAGTGGFQPQHF; DNA: TGTGCCAGCAGCCATTCTCCATACGCCGGGACAGGGGGTTTTCAGCCCCAGCATTTT
D: TRBD1; size: -; J: TRBJ1-1; V: TRBV5-6; CDR3: CASSLRGRDTEAFF; DNA: TGTGCCAGCAGCTTGAGGGGGCGGGACACTGAAGCTTTCTTT
D: TRBD1; size: -; J: TRBJ1-2; V: TRBV18; CDR3: CASSPVFGQGGNYGYTF; DNA: TGTGCCAGCTCACCAGTTTTTGGACAGGGGGGTAACTATGGCTACACCTTC
D: -; size: -; J: TRBJ1-4; V: TRBV7-9; CDR3: CASSQVATNEKLFF; DNA: TGTGCCAGCAGCCAGGTTGCAACTAATGAAAAACTGTTTTTT
D: -; size: few; J: TRBJ1-4; V: TRBV6-5; CDR3: CASSYYGRGEKLFF; DNA: TGTGCCAGCAGTTACTATGGCCGCGGGGAAAAACTGTTTTTT
D: TRBD1; size: once; J: TRBJ1-4; V: TRBV6-5; CDR3: CASSGATGVFF; DNA: TGTGCCAGCTCTGGGGCTACAGGGGTGTTTTTT
D: TRBD2; size: once; J: TRBJ2-3; V: TRBV7-2; CDR3: CASTGVAGALLYF; DNA: TGTGCCAGCACTGGAGTAGCGGGAGCTCTTTTGTATTTT
D: TRBD2; size: -; J: TRBJ2-3; V: TRBV11-2; CDR3: CASSSYKTSGITDTQYF; DNA: TGTGCCAGCAGCTCTTACAAGACTAGCGGGATCACAGATACGCAGTATTTT
D: -; size: -; J: TRBJ2-5; V: TRBV9; CDR3: CASSLDRGETQYF; DNA: TGTGCCAGCAGCCTTGATAGGGGGGAGACCCAGTACTTC
D: -; size: -; J: TRBJ2-6; V: TRBV7-6; CDR3: CASSLSLSGANVLTF; DNA: TGTGCCAGCAGCTTATCCCTCTCTGGGGCCAACGTCCTGACTTTC
D: TRBD1; size: -; J: TRBJ2-1; V: TRBV10-3; CDR3: CAIGTGHGSNEQFF; DNA: TGTGCCATAGGGACAGGGCATGGTAGCAATGAGCAGTTCTTC
D: -; size: -; J: TRBJ2-1; V: TRBV7-2; CDR3: CASSPDYPYNEQFF; DNA: TGTGCCAGCAGCCCGGACTACCCATACAATGAGCAGTTCTTC
D: -; size: -; J: TRBJ2-1; V: TRBV21-1; CDR3: CASSRLKAIYNEQFF; DNA: TGTGCCAGCAGCAGACTAAAGGCAATATACAATGAGCAGTTCTTC
D: TRBD2; size: -; J: TRBJ2-3; V: TRBV13; CDR3: CASSSSPSGADTQYF; DNA: TGTGCCAGCAGCTCCTCTCCTAGCGGGGCTGATACGCAGTATTTT
D: -; size: -; J: TRBJ1-2; V: TRBV27; CDR3: CASYGVRLTNYGYTF; DNA: TGTGCCAGCTACGGGGTTCGCTTGACTAACTATGGCTACACCTTC
D: -; size: -; J: TRBJ1-2; V: TRBV27; CDR3: CASRSGGGNGYTF; DNA: TGTGCCAGCAGATCCGGGGGTGGGAATGGCTACACCTTC
D: -; size: -; J: TRBJ1-2; V: TRBV9; CDR3: CASSVAPYSGYTF; DNA: TGTGCCAGCAGCGTAGCCCCGTATAGCGGCTACACCTTC
D: -; size: once; J: TRBJ2-1; V: TRBV5-8; CDR3: CASSFLYEQFF; DNA: TGTGCCAGCAGCTTTTTATATGAGCAGTTCTTC
D: TRBD1; size: once; J: TRBJ2-7; V: TRBV2; CDR3: CASSSQGAGEQYF; DNA: TGTGCCAGCAGTTCACAGGGGGCGGGGGAGCAGTACTTC
D: TRBD1; size: -; J: TRBJ2-7; V: TRBV4-2; CDR3: CASSHPGTASYEQYF; DNA: TGTGCCAGCAGCCACCCCGGGACAGCCTCCTACGAGCAGTACTTC
D: TRBD1; size: -; J: TRBJ1-5; V: TRBV28; CDR3: CASSGGQGRNQPQHF; DNA: TGTGCCAGCAGTGGGGGACAGGGGCGCAATCAGCCCCAGCATTTT
D: -; size: few; J: TRBJ2-2; V: TRBV30; CDR3: CAWSGASGELFF; DNA: TGTGCCTGGAGTGGGGCGTCCGGGGAGCTGTTTTTT
D: TRBD2; size: -; J: TRBJ2-4; V: TRBV12-3/TRBV12-4; CDR3: CASSLQGGDQYF; DNA: TGTGCCAGCAGTTTACAGGGAGGGGATCAGTACTTC
D: -; size: -; J: TRBJ2-7; V: TRBV6-5; CDR3: CASSFGQGDYEQYF; DNA: TGTGCCAGCAGTTTCGGGCAGGGCGACTACGAGCAGTACTTC
D: TRBD1; size: -; J: TRBJ2-1; V: TRBV12-3/TRBV12-4; CDR3: CASSLRQGWEQFF; DNA: TGTGCCAGCAGTTTAAGACAGGGCTGGGAGCAGTTCTTC
D: TRBD1; size: once; J: TRBJ2-3; V: TRBV2; CDR3: CASSEDRGPTDTQYF; DNA: TGTGCCAGCAGTGAGGACAGGGGCCCCACAGATACGCAGTATTTT
D: TRBD2; size: -; J: TRBJ2-3; V: TRBV7-2; CDR3: CASSLGRTSGALKQYF; DNA: TGTGCCAGCAGCTTAGGGAGGACTAGCGGCGCTCTTAAGCAGTATTTT